This TCR beta chain emerged from a study of T-cell memory formation after mild COVID-19. Looking at the study overall: Clusters of TCRs were largely donor specific. General study points: CD4+ contracting clones were found mainly in CM and EM, and CD8+ ones in EMRA.

With respect to this clonotype: Its antigen is undetermined.

TCRdb re-called the 5' RACE reads with MiXCR, one entry per CDR3 protein. Of 300,000 to 400,000 distinct CDR3 sequences in the sample, approximately 15% were seen once. Germline V gene sequence: CDR1 LGHDT, CDR2 YNNKEL (reference sequence). Trimming shortened V by 0 bases and J by 3 bases, and 12 bases separated the two germline ends. This CDR3 comprises 15 residues. This clonotype originated in a man aged 18-30 years who had mild COVID-19 (a few samples of this study predate the infection). Cell type and time point are not known. Sequenced material: PBMCs or a T cell subset sorted from them (not recorded which). This chain connects TRBV3-1 to TRBJ2-7, with D possibly matching TRBD1 (6 bases). The CDR3 protein is CASSQETGEGYEQYF. The CDR3, as DNA: TGTGCCAGCAGCCAAGAGACAGGTGAGGGCTACGAGCAGTACTTC.